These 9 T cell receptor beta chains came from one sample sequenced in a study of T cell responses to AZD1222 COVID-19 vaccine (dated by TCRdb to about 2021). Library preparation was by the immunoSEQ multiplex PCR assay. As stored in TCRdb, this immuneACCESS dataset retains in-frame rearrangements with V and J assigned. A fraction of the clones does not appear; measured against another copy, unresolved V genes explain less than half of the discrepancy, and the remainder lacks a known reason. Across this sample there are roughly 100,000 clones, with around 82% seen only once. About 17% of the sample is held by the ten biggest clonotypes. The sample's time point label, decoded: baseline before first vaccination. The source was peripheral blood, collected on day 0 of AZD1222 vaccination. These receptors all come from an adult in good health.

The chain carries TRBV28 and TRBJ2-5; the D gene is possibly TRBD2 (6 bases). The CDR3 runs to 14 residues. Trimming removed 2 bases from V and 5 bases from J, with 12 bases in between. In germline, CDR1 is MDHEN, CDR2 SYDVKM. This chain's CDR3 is CASSLPGLGETQYF. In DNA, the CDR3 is TGTGCCAGCAGTTTACCGGGACTGGGGGAGACCCAGTACTTC.

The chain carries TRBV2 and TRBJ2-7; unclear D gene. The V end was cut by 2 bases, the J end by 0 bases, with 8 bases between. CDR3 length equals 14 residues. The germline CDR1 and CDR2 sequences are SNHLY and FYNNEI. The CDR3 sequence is CASSEMVSSYEQYF. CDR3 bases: TGTGCCAGCAGTGAAATGGTCAGCTCCTACGAGCAGTACTTC.

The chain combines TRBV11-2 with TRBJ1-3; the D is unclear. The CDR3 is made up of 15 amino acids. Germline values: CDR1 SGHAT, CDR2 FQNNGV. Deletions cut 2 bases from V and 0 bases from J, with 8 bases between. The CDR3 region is CASSLSPGSGNTIYF. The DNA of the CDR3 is TGTGCCAGCAGCTTAAGCCCAGGCTCTGGAAACACCATATATTTT.

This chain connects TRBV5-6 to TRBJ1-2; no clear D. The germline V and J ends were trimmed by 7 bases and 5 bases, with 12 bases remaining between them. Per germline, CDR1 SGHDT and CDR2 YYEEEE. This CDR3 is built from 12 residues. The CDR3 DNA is TGTGCCAGCGTGCGCTTGGGGTATGGCTACACCTTC. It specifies CASVRLGYGYTF.

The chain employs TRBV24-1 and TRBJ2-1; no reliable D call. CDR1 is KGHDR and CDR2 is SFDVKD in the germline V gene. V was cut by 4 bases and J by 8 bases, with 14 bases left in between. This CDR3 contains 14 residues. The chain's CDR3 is CATSDPSTSYEQFF. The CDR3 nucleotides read TGTGCCACCAGTGACCCCAGCACCTCGTATGAGCAGTTCTTC.

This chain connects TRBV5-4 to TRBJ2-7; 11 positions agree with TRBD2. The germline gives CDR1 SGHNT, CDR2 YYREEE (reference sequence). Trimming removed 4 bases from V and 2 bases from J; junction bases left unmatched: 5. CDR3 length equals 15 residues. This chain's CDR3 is CASSRGTSGTYEQYF. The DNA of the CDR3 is TGTGCCAGCAGCAGAGGGACTAGCGGAACCTACGAGCAGTACTTC.

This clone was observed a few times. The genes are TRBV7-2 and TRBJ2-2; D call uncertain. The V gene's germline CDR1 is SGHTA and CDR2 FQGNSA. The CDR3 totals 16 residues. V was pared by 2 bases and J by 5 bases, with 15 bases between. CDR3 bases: TGTGCCAGCAGCTTAACAAGACTGGACGGGACCGGGGAGCTGTTTTTT. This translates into CASSLTRLDGTGELFF.

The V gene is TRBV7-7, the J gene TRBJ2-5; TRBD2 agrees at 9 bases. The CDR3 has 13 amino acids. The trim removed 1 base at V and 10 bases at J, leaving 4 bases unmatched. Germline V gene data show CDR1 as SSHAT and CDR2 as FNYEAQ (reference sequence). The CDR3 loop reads CASSLDLAGDQYF. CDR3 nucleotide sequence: TGTGCCAGCAGCTTAGACTTAGCGGGGGACCAGTACTTC.

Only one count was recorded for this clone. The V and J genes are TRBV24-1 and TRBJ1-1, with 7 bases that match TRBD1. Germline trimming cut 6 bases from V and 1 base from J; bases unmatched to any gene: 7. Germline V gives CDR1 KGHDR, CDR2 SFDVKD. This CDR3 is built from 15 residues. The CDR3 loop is CATSSNRGRNTEAFF. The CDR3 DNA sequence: TGTGCCACCAGTTCGAACAGGGGTCGGAACACTGAAGCTTTCTTT.